One sample yielded the 31 T cell receptor beta chains listed below, sequenced in a study of T cells in narcolepsy. Generated by immunoSEQ multiplex PCR, the TCRdb table keeps only in-frame clones and is missing some. The sample shows 25,000 to 35,000 clones, around 79% of them seen only once. The sequencing sample was made of memory (CD45RA-) CD4+ T cells from blood. These receptor sequences come from a human donor in good health.

The chain carries TRBV7-6 and TRBJ1-5; maybe TRBD1 (5 bases). V lost 5 bases, J lost 0 bases, and 14 bases lay in between. This CDR3 is 16 amino acids long. Germline loops: CDR1 SGHVS, CDR2 FNYEAQ. The CDR3 protein is CASSPRSGYSNQPQHF. CDR3 bases: TGTGCCAGCAGCCCTAGGTCAGGGTATAGCAATCAGCCCCAGCATTTT.

The V gene is TRBV19, the J gene TRBJ1-5, with D unclear. V was trimmed by 3 bases and J by 0 bases, leaving 9 bases between them. This CDR3 region has 15 residues. Germline CDR1 LNHDA, CDR2 SQIVND (reference sequence). For the CDR3, the DNA is TGTGCCAGTAGTATTACTGGGCATAGCAATCAGCCCCAGCATTTT. Amino acid sequence: CASSITGHSNQPQHF.

This rearrangement joins TRBV9 to TRBJ2-2; D possibly corresponds to TRBD1 (7 bases). The germline gives CDR1 SGDLS, CDR2 YYNGEE. The CDR3 sequence is 18 residues long. Trimming removed 0 bases at V and 4 bases at J, with 19 bases between. CDR3 protein: CASSVAIRGVGGTGELFF. CDR3 bases: TGTGCCAGCAGCGTAGCTATCAGGGGGGTCGGTGGCACCGGGGAGCTGTTTTTT.

The chain couples TRBV5-1 to TRBJ2-5; no clear D. The CDR3 totals 14 residues. Germline values: CDR1 SGHRS, CDR2 YFSETQ. V shed 0 bases and J shed 4 bases, with 10 bases lying between them. The CDR3 loop reads CASSLAGRRETQYF. The CDR3 coding sequence is TGCGCCAGCAGCTTGGCCGGACGGAGAGAGACCCAGTACTTC.

J is TRBJ2-1 and V is TRBV5-4; 9 bases are shared with TRBD1. V trimming: 4 bases; J trimming: 8 bases; junction bases outside the gene matches: 10. Germline loops: CDR1 SGHNT, CDR2 YYREEE (reference sequence). This CDR3 is 15 amino acids long. The DNA for the CDR3 is TGTGCCAGCAGCCCGGGACAGGGCTTCCGGGATGAGCAGTTCTTC. Translated: CASSPGQGFRDEQFF.

The V call is TRBV11-3, the J call TRBJ2-1; 7 bases line up with TRBD2. The CDR3 extends over 16 amino acids. Germline assignment: CDR1 SGHNT and CDR2 YENEEA. V lost 4 bases, J lost 5 bases, and 11 bases stayed unmatched. This CDR3 is CASSSRRSGVDNEQFF. CDR3 nucleotides: TGTGCCAGCAGCTCCCGTAGGAGCGGGGTTGACAATGAGCAGTTCTTC.

The V call is TRBV7-3, the J call TRBJ2-1; 12 bases line up with TRBD2. CDR1 is SGHTA and CDR2 is FQGTGA in the germline V gene. The CDR3 length is 20 residues. The V gene end was trimmed by 2 bases and the J gene end by 0 bases; junction bases not matched to a gene: 11. The chain's CDR3 is CASSLRRTSGVISSYNEQFF. CDR3 sequence (DNA): TGTGCCAGCAGCTTACGCCGGACTAGCGGGGTTATAAGCTCCTACAATGAGCAGTTCTTC.

CDR3 nucleotides: TGTGCCACCAGCAGGTGGACTAGCGGCACAGATACGCAGTATTTT. It encodes CATSRWTSGTDTQYF. The J gene is TRBJ2-3, the V gene TRBV15, with 9 bases identical to TRBD2. J gave up 1 base and V 3 bases, and 2 bases lay outside the gene matches. The length of the CDR3 is 15 residues. The V gene's germline CDR1 is LNHNV and CDR2 YYDKDF (reference sequence).

The chain is built from TRBV7-2 and TRBJ1-5; 9 bases line up with TRBD1. Per germline, CDR1 SGHTA and CDR2 FQGNSA. CDR3 length: 15 amino acids. V lost 3 bases to trimming and J lost 3 bases; unmatched junction nucleotides: 3. The CDR3 region has the DNA TGTGCCAGCAGCTTGGACAGGGGTCTCAATCAGCCCCAGCATTTT. Its translation: CASSLDRGLNQPQHF. Full variable domain (outside the CDR3, taken from reference TRBV7-2 and TRBJ1-5): GAGVSQSPSNKVTEKGKDVELRCDPISGHTALYWYRQSLGQGLEFLIYFQGNSAPDKSGLPSDRFSAERTGGSVSTLTIQRTQQEDSAVYLCASSLDRGLNQPQHFGDGTRLSIL.

The V call is TRBV5-4, the J call TRBJ2-3; 9 nucleotides line up with TRBD2. CDR1 is SGHNT and CDR2 is YYREEE in the germline V gene (reference sequence). Trimming removed 0 bases from V and 2 bases from J; junction bases left unmatched: 4. This CDR3 contains 16 residues. The CDR3 nucleotides are TGTGCCAGCAGCTTGGGGGCGGGAGGGAACACAGATACGCAGTATTTT. Its translation: CASSLGAGGNTDTQYF.

The chain recombines TRBV9 with TRBJ2-7, with 10 bases lining up with TRBD1. The CDR3 runs 16 residues. Germline V gives CDR1 SGDLS, CDR2 YYNGEE. Trimming cost V 3 bases and J 2 bases; bases outside gene matches: 8. This chain's CDR3 is CASSAGSGTGAYEQYF. The CDR3 nucleotides read TGTGCCAGCAGCGCTGGATCCGGGACAGGGGCCTACGAGCAGTACTTC.

The J gene is TRBJ1-1, the V gene TRBV5-1, with 9 positions matching TRBD1. Germline V gives CDR1 SGHRS, CDR2 YFSETQ. The trim removed 0 bases at V and 1 base at J, leaving 1 base unmatched. The CDR3 has 15 residues. The CDR3 bases are TGCGCCAGCAGCTTGGGGACAGGGGCGAACACTGAAGCTTTCTTT. It is translated as CASSLGTGANTEAFF.

This clone was seen just once. The V call is TRBV4-1, the J call TRBJ1-1; D ambiguous. The CDR3 runs 17 residues. Germline V gives CDR1 MGHRA, CDR2 YSYEKL. Trimming shortened V by 3 bases and J by 0 bases, and 17 bases separated the two germline ends. CDR3 amino acids: CASSQGGFGDMNTEAFF. CDR3 DNA sequence: TGCGCCAGCAGCCAGGGCGGCTTTGGGGATATGAACACTGAAGCTTTCTTT.

J is TRBJ2-3 and V is TRBV28, with D possibly matching TRBD2 (6 bases). This CDR3 is built from 14 residues. The V gene's germline CDR1 is MDHEN and CDR2 SYDVKM. V lost 4 bases and J 4 bases, leaving 12 bases between the germline ends. The CDR3 sequence is CASSSPGVADTQYF. The CDR3, as DNA: TGTGCCAGCAGTTCTCCGGGGGTGGCAGATACGCAGTATTTT.

CDR3 bases: TGTGCCAGCAGACAGTACGGGGCAGCCTACAATGAGCAGTTCTTC. Protein: CASRQYGAAYNEQFF. The chain has TRBV28 and TRBJ2-1; D possibly uses TRBD1 or TRBD2 (5 bases each). The CDR3 totals 15 residues. Deletions cut 6 bases from V and 2 bases from J, with 14 bases between. In germline, CDR1 is MDHEN, CDR2 SYDVKM. The full variable domain, rest sourced from reference TRBV28 and TRBJ2-1, is DVKVTQSSRYLVKRTGEKVFLECVQDMDHENMFWYRQDPGLGLRLIYFSYDVKMKEKGDIPEGYSVSREKKERFSLILESASTNQTSMYLCASRQYGAAYNEQFFGPGTRLTVL.

The chain joins TRBV29-1 to TRBJ2-7; D is uncertain. V gave up 3 bases and J gave up 7 bases, with 13 bases separating them. This CDR3 is built from 12 residues. Germline assignment: CDR1 SQVTM and CDR2 ANQGSEA. CDR3 loop: CSVDNGGYEQYF. The CDR3 DNA is TGCAGCGTTGATAACGGTGGGTATGAGCAGTACTTC.

The V and J genes are TRBV28 and TRBJ1-6; D is possibly TRBD1 (6 bases). The V end lost 5 bases, the J end lost 5 bases, and 19 bases lay between the germline ends. This CDR3 is built from 17 residues. Per germline, CDR1 MDHEN and CDR2 SYDVKM. In DNA form, the CDR3 reads TGTGCCAGCAGTCTACCAGTACCGGGACACCATAATTCACCCCTCCACTTT. Amino acids: CASSLPVPGHHNSPLHF.

The chain links TRBV25-1 to TRBJ2-7, with TRBD1 matching 7 bases. J was trimmed by 5 bases and V by 7 bases; bases with no gene match: 11. The CDR3 contains 14 residues. Germline CDR1 is MGHDK and CDR2 is SYGVNS. The DNA of the CDR3 is TGTGCCAGCAAAAGGGGACAGTCCCGGGACGAGCAGTACTTC. Amino acids: CASKRGQSRDEQYF.

V is TRBV7-6 and J is TRBJ2-7; D possibly matches TRBD1 or TRBD2 (7 bases each). The CDR3 runs to 14 residues. The germline gives CDR1 SGHVS, CDR2 FNYEAQ. V lost 5 bases and J lost 1, with 12 bases in between. CDR3 bases: TGTGCCAGCAGCCCAGGGGGGGGGTCCTACGAGCAGTACTTC. This encodes CASSPGGGSYEQYF.

With respect to this clone: The junction departs from germline at one end; a sequencing error may be responsible. The genes are TRBV6-5 and TRBJ2-1; no reliable D call. Germline CDR1 reads MNHEY; CDR2 reads SVGAGI. The CDR3 is 13 residues long. The CDR3 DNA is TGTGCCATCAGTGGCCGGGCCGATGATGAGCAGTTCTTC. Translation: CAISGRADDEQFF.

The rearrangement joins TRBV7-9 to TRBJ2-1, with 8 bases lining up with TRBD2. Looked up from germline, CDR1 is SEHNR and CDR2 is FQNEAQ (reference sequence). CDR3 length: 17 residues. V lost 1 base, J lost 4 bases, and 9 bases stayed unmatched. CDR3 sequence (DNA): TGTGCCAGCAGCTTAGAGCGCAGCGGGAGAACGTACAATGAGCAGTTCTTC. It is translated as CASSLERSGRTYNEQFF.

CDR3 in amino acids: CASSFPGTANTEAFF. DNA of the CDR3: TGTGCCAGCTCTTTCCCCGGGACAGCGAACACTGAAGCTTTCTTT. J is TRBJ1-1 and V is TRBV6-5, with 7 bases fitting TRBD1. The CDR3 extends over 15 amino acids. After removal of 8 bases from V and 1 base from J, the junction contained 10 bases not matched to a gene. Germline V CDR1 and CDR2: MNHEY, SVGAGI.

This rearrangement joins TRBV6-4 to TRBJ1-1; D gene ambiguous. V lost 4 bases and J 7 bases, leaving 7 bases between the germline ends. This CDR3 contains 11 residues. CDR1 and CDR2 (germline): MRHNA, SNTAGT. The CDR3 loop reads CASSGPSEAFF. In DNA form, the CDR3 reads TGTGCCAGCAGTGGTCCCAGTGAAGCTTTCTTT.

This chain joins TRBV5-1 and TRBJ2-1, with 9 bases that match TRBD2. Trimming took 2 bases from V and 5 from J; bases not matched to a gene: 14. This CDR3 contains 18 residues. CDR1 is SGHRS and CDR2 is YFSETQ in the germline V gene. The CDR3, as DNA: TGCGCCAGCAGCTTTGCCTCACTAGCGGGCTTGCGTAACAATGAGCAGTTCTTC. Protein: CASSFASLAGLRNNEQFF.

Of note for this clone: A read error is likely, as this CDR3 ends without the conserved phenylalanine or tryptophan. The V and J genes are TRBV18 and TRBJ1-5, with D hard to call. CDR3 length: 14 residues. The V end was cut by 2 bases, the J end by 0 bases, with 5 bases between. Germline loops: CDR1 KGHSH, CDR2 LQKENI. CDR3 DNA: TGTGCCAGCTCACCAGTTTATAGCAATCAGCCCCAGCATCTT. Encoded protein: CASSPVYSNQPQHL.

This clone has a handful of counts. The CDR3 DNA reads as TGTGCCAGTAGTCCCCAACAGGGGAATCAGCCCCAGCATTTT. Protein product: CASSPQQGNQPQHF. The genes are TRBV19 and TRBJ1-5; 7 nucleotides line up with TRBD1. The V gene's germline CDR1 is LNHDA and CDR2 SQIVND (reference sequence). V shed 5 bases, J shed 4 bases, and the junction held 5 bases outside the gene matches. This CDR3 has 14 amino acids.

This chain links TRBV19 with TRBJ2-1, with TRBD1 matching over 9 bases. CDR3 length: 13 residues. V shed 5 bases and J 15 bases; nucleotides not matched to a gene: 11. Germline CDR1 and CDR2: LNHDA and SQIVND (reference sequence). CDR3 region: CASSDRGQGPGFF. The CDR3 DNA reads as TGTGCCAGTAGTGATAGGGGACAGGGCCCCGGGTTCTTC.

The chain uses TRBV4-1 and TRBJ1-2; 12 nucleotides align to TRBD1. Germline CDR1 is MGHRA and CDR2 is YSYEKL. The V and J ends lost 0 bases and 9 bases, in that order; junction bases with no gene match: 8. The CDR3 is 16 amino acids. The CDR3 loop reads CASSQDPGQGARSYTF. The CDR3 bases are TGCGCCAGCAGCCAAGATCCGGGACAGGGGGCGAGAAGCTACACCTTC.

This clone was counted a few times. The CDR3 sequence is CASSLVAEAFF. In nucleotides, the CDR3 is TGTGCCAGCAGCTTGGTGGCGGAAGCTTTCTTT. The V call is TRBV5-5, the J call TRBJ1-1; no clear D gene. This CDR3 is built from 11 residues. V shed 0 bases and J shed 8 bases, with 5 bases lying between them. CDR1 is SGHKS and CDR2 is YYEKEE in the germline V gene (reference sequence). The variable domain in full, with the rest retrieved from reference TRBV5-5 and TRBJ1-1, is DAGVTQSPTHLIKTRGQQVTLRCSPISGHKSVSWYQQVLGQGPQFIFQYYEKEERGRGNFPDRFSARQFPNYSSELNVNALLLGDSALYLCASSLVAEAFFGQGTRLTVV.

As concerns this clone: Distinct nucleotide sequences in the sample also encode this CDR3. The gene calls are TRBV5-1 and TRBJ2-3, with D perhaps given as TRBD1 or TRBD2 (5 bases each). The CDR3 is made up of 15 amino acids. Germline V gene lookup returns CDR1 SGHRS and CDR2 YFSETQ. Trimming took off 4 bases at V and 1 base at J, with 13 bases between the two ends. The CDR3 DNA sequence: TGCGCCAGCAGCCCTTCTAGGGGAGGCACAGATACGCAGTATTTT. Encoded protein: CASSPSRGGTDTQYF.

The V call is TRBV7-2, the J call TRBJ2-7; the D is unclear. V was pared by 1 base and J by 1 base, with 8 bases between. This CDR3 spans 14 amino acids. The V gene's germline CDR1 is SGHTA and CDR2 FQGNSA. The CDR3, as DNA: TGTGCCAGCAGCTTAGACCCGGCGTCCTACGAGCAGTACTTC. This translates into CASSLDPASYEQYF.